One and the same sample provided the 24 T cell receptor beta chains below, sequenced in a study of blood T cells in healthy people across ages. A sample-barcoded 5' primer and a J-beta primer mix were used in a second PCR of about 6 to 12 cycles. TCRdb recomputed calls from the 5' RACE reads with MiXCR, one row per CDR3 protein. The data show 1.5 million to 2 million distinct CDR3 sequences, with 25% to 30% seen just once and over 7% held by the top ten. Sequences were obtained from blood. These receptor sequences come from a woman aged 30 to 39 in good health.

The chain recombines TRBV28 with TRBJ2-7; 9 bases are shared with TRBD2. The V and J ends lost 4 bases and 6 bases, in that order; junction bases with no gene match: 10. CDR1 and CDR2 from the germline V gene are MDHEN and SYDVKM. This CDR3 is 15 amino acids long. The CDR3 protein is CASSWGRGGPGEQYF. The CDR3 nucleotides read TGTGCCAGCAGTTGGGGGCGGGGGGGCCCCGGCGAGCAGTACTTC.

This clonotype was picked up a small number of times. The V gene is TRBV7-9, the J gene TRBJ2-7; TRBD2 matches 11 bases. V trimming: 5 bases; J trimming: 0 bases; junction bases outside the gene matches: 6. In germline, CDR1 is SEHNR, CDR2 FQNEAQ (reference sequence). This CDR3 is 16 amino acids long. For the CDR3, the DNA is TGTGCCAGCAGCGCACGACTAGCGGGGAGCTCCTACGAGCAGTACTTC. Protein: CASSARLAGSSYEQYF.

This clonotype has a single count. The genes are TRBV4-2 and TRBJ1-5, with 7 bases aligning to TRBD1. The CDR3 covers 15 residues. V shed 1 base and J 6 bases; nucleotides not matched to a gene: 6. Germline V gives CDR1 LGHNA, CDR2 YNFKEQ. The DNA for the CDR3 is TGTGCCAGCAGCCAAGGAGACAGGGTGAGTCAGCCCCAGCATTTT. As protein: CASSQGDRVSQPQHF.

This sequence joins TRBV12-3 or TRBV12-4 and TRBJ1-4; D remains ambiguous. V was clipped by 6 bases and J by 6 bases, with 11 bases between them. The CDR3 is made up of 13 amino acids. In DNA form, the CDR3 reads TGTGCCAGCAGCCCCGCCAGTGATGAAAAACTGTTTTTT. Amino acids: CASSPASDEKLFF.

As to this clonotype: Given a much more abundant clone one base away, this may be a read error. This rearrangement joins TRBV9 to TRBJ2-1, with 7 bases matching TRBD2. The V gene's germline CDR1 is SGDLS and CDR2 YYNGEE. This CDR3 spans 19 amino acids. CDR3 region: CVSSVWPMGGGFSYNEQFF. The CDR3 DNA is TGTGTCAGCAGCGTATGGCCCATGGGGGGGGGTTTCTCCTACAATGAGCAGTTCTTC.

The rearrangement joins TRBV20-1 to TRBJ2-3; weak D call: TRBD2 (5 bases). The CDR3 sequence is 15 residues long. Germline CDR1 is DFQATT and CDR2 is SNEGSKA (reference sequence). V was shortened by 0 bases and J by 4 bases, with 14 bases between the two germline ends. The CDR3 loop is CSARDEVASPDTQYF. The CDR3 DNA reads as TGCAGTGCTAGAGATGAGGTAGCGAGCCCAGATACGCAGTATTTT.

This clonotype was found a few times. V is TRBV28 and J is TRBJ2-7; 10 bases are shared with TRBD1. Germline CDR1 reads MDHEN; CDR2 reads SYDVKM. Germline trimming cut 8 bases from V and 6 bases from J; bases unmatched to any gene: 13. The CDR3 has 15 amino acids. The CDR3 DNA reads TGTGCCAGCTCCCTGGGTAGGACAGGGGGAGGCGAGCAGTACTTC. Amino acid sequence: CASSLGRTGGGEQYF.

The rearrangement links TRBV29-1 to TRBJ2-7, with D hard to call. From germline, CDR1 is SQVTM and CDR2 ANQGSEA. V lost 4 bases to trimming and J lost 3 bases, with 13 bases between them. The CDR3 covers 13 residues. This chain's CDR3 is CSVVLFISYEQYF. The CDR3 DNA reads TGCAGCGTTGTCCTATTCATTAGCTACGAGCAGTACTTC.

The rearrangement links TRBV14 to TRBJ2-5; TRBD1 might be the D (5 bases). The V end was cut by 0 bases, the J end by 4 bases, with 24 bases between. This CDR3 has 19 amino acids. The germline V gene encodes CDR1 SGHDN and CDR2 FVKESK. CDR3 sequence (DNA): TGTGCCAGCAGCCAAGATGAGACAGATCCCCTTACCTTGGGAGAGACCCAGTACTTC. It translates to CASSQDETDPLTLGETQYF.

The CDR3 sequence is CASSYSLSDSTNYGYTF. In DNA form, the CDR3 reads TGTGCCAGCAGTTACTCGCTTTCGGACAGTACGAACTATGGCTACACCTTC. V is TRBV6-6 and J is TRBJ1-2, with a weak D call TRBD1 (6 bases). Looked up from germline, CDR1 is MNHNY and CDR2 is SVGAGI (reference sequence). Trimming removed 0 bases from V and 2 bases from J, with 16 bases in between. The CDR3 consists of 17 residues.

This clonotype came up a few times. The chain combines TRBV4-3 with TRBJ1-4; D is perhaps TRBD1 (6 bases). Per germline, CDR1 LGHNA and CDR2 YSLEER. The CDR3 runs to 19 residues. Between the trimmed V and J ends, which lost 3 bases and 6 bases, there was a span of 26 bases. Here the CDR3 DNA reads TGCGCCAGCAGCCATCAAGATCCAGGGGAGGCCGGTCATGATGAAAAACTGTTTTTT. Amino acids: CASSHQDPGEAGHDEKLFF.

This clonotype was picked up a small number of times. The rearrangement joins TRBV3-1 to TRBJ2-3, with 11 bases identical to TRBD2. After removal of 4 bases from V and 5 bases from J, the junction contained 11 bases not matched to a gene. The CDR3 loop spans 17 amino acids. Germline V CDR1 and CDR2: LGHDT, YNNKEL (reference sequence). The CDR3 protein is CASSLQTLAGGKDTQYF. The CDR3 DNA sequence: TGTGCCAGCAGCCTACAGACCCTAGCGGGAGGAAAAGATACGCAGTATTTT.

J is TRBJ2-5 and V is TRBV7-2; 7 bases are a match to TRBD2. Per germline, CDR1 SGHTA and CDR2 FQGNSA. V shed 0 bases, J shed 5 bases, and the junction held 9 bases outside the gene matches. This CDR3 region has 16 residues. The CDR3 reads CASSLAQSSGQETQYF. The CDR3 region has the DNA TGTGCCAGCAGCTTAGCGCAGTCTAGCGGCCAGGAGACCCAGTACTTC.

This clonotype was counted only a few times. V and J are TRBV7-9 and TRBJ2-1; tentatively, D is TRBD2 (6 bases). The CDR3 contains 16 residues. The ends were cut back, 5 bases at V and 6 bases at J, with 20 bases in the middle. Germline CDR1 SEHNR, CDR2 FQNEAQ (reference sequence). CDR3 loop: CASSTDRDFQANEQFF. As DNA, the CDR3 is TGTGCCAGCAGCACAGACCGGGACTTCCAGGCCAATGAGCAGTTCTTC.

This clonotype was seen more than once but under ten times. The chain joins TRBV7-9 to TRBJ2-7, with 10 bases lining up with TRBD1. Germline CDR1 SEHNR, CDR2 FQNEAQ (reference sequence). The CDR3 is 16 amino acids. V shed 5 bases and J 1 base; nucleotides not matched to a gene: 8. The DNA for the CDR3 is TGTGCCAGCAGCGATAGGGACAGGGGTGAGTCCTACGAGCAGTACTTC. It is translated as CASSDRDRGESYEQYF. Full variable domain (missing parts from reference TRBV7-9 and TRBJ2-7): DTGVSQNPRHKITKRGQNVTFRCDPISEHNRLYWYRQTLGQGPEFLTYFQNEAQLEKSRLLSDRFSAERPKGSFSTLEIQRTEQGDSAMYLCASSDRDRGESYEQYFGPGTRLTVT.

This clonotype has at least ten counts. The rearrangement uses TRBV20-1 and TRBJ2-7; 11 nucleotides align to TRBD2. Germline V gene lookup returns CDR1 DFQATT and CDR2 SNEGSKA (reference sequence). With V trimmed by 0 bases and J by 0 bases, 7 bases remained unmatched. The CDR3 loop spans 17 amino acids. CDR3 loop: CSARDSASGRFSYEQYF. CDR3 nucleotides: TGCAGTGCTAGAGATTCGGCTAGCGGGAGGTTCTCCTACGAGCAGTACTTC.

This clonotype was counted at least ten times. This chain connects TRBV29-1 to TRBJ2-7; D remains unclear. Germline CDR1 SQVTM, CDR2 ANQGSEA. V was shortened by 5 bases and J by 0 bases, with 14 bases between the two germline ends. The CDR3 is 14 amino acids. The CDR3 sequence is CSVPNPGRSYEQYF. CDR3 nucleotide sequence: TGCAGCGTTCCCAACCCCGGGCGCTCCTACGAGCAGTACTTC.

This clonotype has a count of ten or more. This rearrangement joins TRBV7-9 to TRBJ2-7, with 7 bases aligning to TRBD1. Germline CDR1 SEHNR, CDR2 FQNEAQ (reference sequence). With V trimmed by 4 bases and J by 3 bases, 6 bases remained unmatched. This CDR3 is built from 14 residues. The CDR3 sequence: CASSSTTGSYEQYF. The CDR3 nucleotides are TGTGCCAGCAGCTCGACGACAGGGAGCTACGAGCAGTACTTC.

The J gene is TRBJ2-5, the V gene TRBV7-9; TRBD1 is a possible D gene (5 bases). The germline V gene has CDR1 SEHNR and CDR2 FQNEAQ (reference sequence). The V end was cut by 3 bases, the J end by 5 bases, with 16 bases between. The CDR3 runs 15 residues. CDR3 sequence (DNA): TGTGCCAGCAGCTTTGGGGCCACCGATCCGGAGACCCAGTACTTC. It yields the protein CASSFGATDPETQYF.

V is TRBV6-6 and J is TRBJ1-5, with 7 bases identical to TRBD1. V dropped 2 bases and J dropped 5; count of bases not matched to a gene: 3. The CDR3 has 14 residues. Germline values: CDR1 MNHNY, CDR2 SVGAGI (reference sequence). The CDR3 sequence is CASSYRQGDQPQHF. The CDR3, as DNA: TGTGCCAGCAGTTACCGGCAGGGGGATCAGCCCCAGCATTTT.

This clonotype has more than one count but fewer than ten. The rearrangement links TRBV12-3 or TRBV12-4 to TRBJ2-3, with TRBD2 matching over 12 bases. The V gene end was trimmed by 4 bases and the J gene end by 5 bases; junction bases not matched to a gene: 4. There are 15 residues in the CDR3. DNA of the CDR3: TGTGCCAGCAGTTCTAGCGGGAGGGCGGGAGATACGCAGTATTTT. Translation gives CASSSSGRAGDTQYF.

This clonotype came up a few times. The chain recombines TRBV11-2 with TRBJ2-3, with 9 bases identical to TRBD1. Germline loops: CDR1 SGHAT, CDR2 FQNNGV. Germline trimming cut 5 bases from V and 2 bases from J; bases unmatched to any gene: 11. The CDR3 sequence is 17 residues long. DNA of the CDR3: TGTGCCAGCAGCCAACGGGCCGGGACAGGGAACACAGATACGCAGTATTTT. Translated, it gives CASSQRAGTGNTDTQYF.

The chain recombines TRBV6-5 with TRBJ2-1; TRBD1 is a possible D gene (6 bases). In germline, CDR1 is MNHEY, CDR2 SVGAGI. The CDR3 runs 13 residues. Trimming took 6 bases from V and 4 from J, leaving 10 bases between them. The CDR3 spells CASRSTGYNEQFF. For the CDR3, the DNA is TGTGCCAGCAGATCGACAGGTTACAATGAGCAGTTCTTC.

In this sample, this clonotype turned up a few times. V and J are TRBV12-3 or TRBV12-4 and TRBJ2-7; D remains unclear. The CDR3 is 15 amino acids. V was trimmed by 0 bases and J by 0 bases, leaving 9 bases between them. The CDR3 loop reads CASSLAPYPSYEQYF. DNA for the CDR3: TGTGCCAGCAGTTTAGCCCCCTATCCCTCCTACGAGCAGTACTTC.